The entry that follows covers one T cell receptor (beta chain) sequence. The target antigen is unknown. The sample comes from a study of blood T cells in healthy people across ages. Points from the study as a whole: Donors of long life had a larger count of naive CD4+ cells and greater diversity than aged donors.

A second roughly 7 to 12 cycle PCR used barcoded and J-beta primers. TCRdb itself ran the 5' RACE reads through MiXCR, one entry per CDR3 protein. Found here are about 1,500,000 distinct CDR3 sequences, approximately 28% of them singletons; the top ten hold 7.7%. The clonotype was recovered from a woman aged 25 to 45 in good health. Sequences were obtained from blood.

The DNA of the CDR3 is TGTGCCAGCAGCCAATCGCTAGCGGACAATGAGCAGTTCTTC. It codes for CASSQSLADNEQFF. The rearrangement links TRBV14 to TRBJ2-1; 7 bases fit TRBD2. Germline V gives CDR1 SGHDN, CDR2 FVKESK. The CDR3 runs to 14 residues. V lost 2 bases, J lost 5 bases, and 3 bases stayed unmatched.